This T cell receptor (beta chain) appears in the sequencing data of a study of blood T cells in healthy people across ages. With a J-beta primer mix and a sample-barcoded 5' primer, a second PCR ran about 7 to 11 cycles. TCRdb processed the 5' RACE reads anew with MiXCR; each CDR3 protein has one entry. The data show over 450,000 distinct CDR3 sequences, approximately 25% seen once. The data also belong to a second study, concerning T cells of mothers and their children.

The sequenced sample was blood. The TCR comes from a boy aged 10-17 years in good health.

Here the CDR3 DNA reads TGTGCCAGCAGTGCCGGGACTAGCATTCACGAGCAGTACTTC. Protein sequence: CASSAGTSIHEQYF. V usage is TRBV4-2 and J usage is TRBJ2-7, with 9 nucleotides matching TRBD2. Germline CDR1 reads LGHNA; CDR2 reads YNFKEQ. With 6 bases clipped from V and 5 bases from J, the junction kept 8 bases outside the gene matches. The CDR3 loop spans 14 amino acids.